The 21 T cell receptor beta chains below come from one sample, sequenced in a study of glioma-infiltrating T cells after dendritic cell vaccination. The assay was immunoSEQ multiplex PCR, and TCRdb's table has in-frame clones only and misses some. The table records about 100,000 clones, 79% of them present only once. The sample was blood, taken before dendritic cell vaccination. These receptors were collected from a human donor with glioblastoma.

The chain employs TRBV2 and TRBJ2-5; 10 bases are a match to TRBD2. The CDR3 is 21 residues long. V shed 8 bases, J shed 1 base, and the junction held 25 bases outside the gene matches. Per the germline V gene, CDR1 is SNHLY and CDR2 is FYNNEI. CDR3 sequence (DNA): TGTGCCAGCCGTTGGGGGGACGGACTAGCGGTGAGGGGCGGGGCCCAAGAGACCCAGTACTTC. It yields the protein CASRWGDGLAVRGGAQETQYF.

The rearrangement uses TRBV9 and TRBJ2-1, with 7 positions matching TRBD2. This CDR3 is 18 amino acids long. Germline V CDR1 and CDR2: SGDLS, YYNGEE. The junction had 16 bases not matched to a gene; V was cut back by 0 bases and J by 7 bases. The DNA for the CDR3 is TGTGCCAGCAGCGTAGGGTCGAGTTGGTGGGAGGGTGTAAATGAGCAGTTCTTC. Translation gives CASSVGSSWWEGVNEQFF.

In DNA form, the CDR3 reads TGTGCCAGCAGTTACCGGCAGGGAGGTCAGCCCCAGCATTTT. Its protein product is CASSYRQGGQPQHF. The chain recombines TRBV6-9 with TRBJ1-5; maybe TRBD1 (5 bases). This CDR3 contains 14 residues. The V and J ends lost 3 bases and 6 bases respectively, with 12 bases between them. Germline values: CDR1 MNHGY, CDR2 SVAAGI.

V is TRBV11-2 and J is TRBJ2-5; 9 bases match TRBD1. The CDR3 contains 13 residues. CDR1 SGHAT and CDR2 FQNNGV come from the germline V gene. The J segment lost 6 bases and the V segment lost 5 bases, leaving 4 bases of the junction unmatched. As DNA, the CDR3 is TGTGCCAGCAGCGTCCACAGGGGGCAGACCCAGTACTTC. It yields the protein CASSVHRGQTQYF.

This clone appeared a single time. Here the CDR3 DNA reads TGTGCCAGCTCACCAAGCGTCCAGGGTAATTCACCCCTCCACTTT. This encodes CASSPSVQGNSPLHF. The chain has TRBV18 and TRBJ1-6, with TRBD1 as a possible D gene (5 bases). Germline V gene lookup returns CDR1 KGHSH and CDR2 LQKENI. The CDR3 consists of 15 residues. V lost 2 bases to trimming and J lost 6 bases, with 11 bases between them.

V usage is TRBV6-5 and J usage is TRBJ2-5, with a tentative D call TRBD1 (7 bases). Trimming removed 6 bases from V and 1 base from J, with 9 bases in between. The CDR3 is 13 amino acids. The germline V gene has CDR1 MNHEY and CDR2 SVGAGI. This CDR3 reads CASSRGAQETQYF. CDR3 sequence (DNA): TGTGCCAGCAGCAGGGGGGCCCAAGAGACCCAGTACTTC.

The chain carries TRBV2 and TRBJ1-4, with 9 bases identical to TRBD1. The germline V gene encodes CDR1 SNHLY and CDR2 FYNNEI. There are 14 residues in the CDR3. Trimming took 5 bases from V and 5 from J; bases not matched to a gene: 3. The CDR3 loop reads CASSYGTGNEKLFF. The CDR3, as DNA: TGTGCCAGCAGTTACGGGACAGGGAATGAAAAACTGTTTTTT. Full variable domain (rest looked up from reference TRBV2 and TRBJ1-4): EPEVTQTPSHQVTQMGQEVILRCVPISNHLYFYWYRQILGQKVEFLVSFYNNEISEKSEIFDDQFSVERPDGSNFTLKIRSTKLEDSAMYFCASSYGTGNEKLFFGSGTQLSVL.

This chain connects TRBV5-4 to TRBJ1-1; 8 positions match TRBD1. The CDR3 has 15 residues. Germline-derived CDR1 and CDR2 are SGHNT and YYREEE (reference sequence). Unmatched junction bases numbered 13, after V lost 2 bases and J lost 10 bases. The CDR3 nucleotides read TGTGCCAGCAGCTTCTCCGGGACAGGCGTCCCAGGAGCTTTCTTT. Translation gives CASSFSGTGVPGAFF.

The chain links TRBV6-6 to TRBJ1-1; D not certain. Trimming removed 2 bases at V and 1 base at J, with 11 bases between. This CDR3 has 15 residues. Germline loops: CDR1 MNHNY, CDR2 SVGAGI (reference sequence). CDR3 amino acids: CASSYRSGGNTEAFF. The CDR3 DNA sequence: TGTGCCAGCAGTTACCGTTCGGGAGGGAACACTGAAGCTTTCTTT.

The chain links TRBV9 to TRBJ2-1; 8 bases agree with TRBD2. Germline CDR1 reads SGDLS; CDR2 reads YYNGEE. V lost 3 bases, J lost 3 bases, and 5 bases stayed unmatched. The CDR3 loop spans 15 amino acids. DNA for the CDR3: TGTGCCAGCAGCGCGCGGGGGGACATCTACAATGAGCAGTTCTTC. It is translated as CASSARGDIYNEQFF.

This clone was counted a few times. The CDR3 coding sequence is TGCAGCGTTGATACTAGCGGAACCTACAATGAGCAGTTCTTC. The encoded protein is CSVDTSGTYNEQFF. The chain couples TRBV29-1 to TRBJ2-1; 8 bases fit TRBD2. The germline CDR1 and CDR2 sequences are SQVTM and ANQGSEA. The CDR3 is made up of 14 amino acids. V shed 3 bases, J shed 2 bases, and the junction held 3 bases outside the gene matches.

This clone was found a few times. The CDR3: CAWIRDTNTEAFF. CDR3 in DNA: TGTGCCTGGATCCGGGACACGAACACTGAAGCTTTCTTT. This chain links TRBV30 with TRBJ1-1; perhaps TRBD1 as D (6 bases). Trimming shortened V by 4 bases and J by 1 base, and 10 bases separated the two germline ends. From germline, CDR1 is GTSNPN and CDR2 SVGIG (reference sequence). This CDR3 comprises 13 residues.

The V call is TRBV2, the J call TRBJ1-4; D may be TRBD1 (6 bases). The CDR3 covers 14 residues. Trimming cost V 4 bases and J 3 bases, with 9 bases left between them. The V gene's germline CDR1 is SNHLY and CDR2 FYNNEI. CDR3 sequence reads: CASSARTANEKLFF. CDR3 DNA: TGTGCCAGCAGTGCTAGGACAGCTAATGAAAAACTGTTTTTT.

The rearrangement uses TRBV5-1 and TRBJ1-2, with a possible D match to TRBD1 (5 bases). The V gene lost 4 bases and the J gene lost 4 bases, with 14 bases spanning the gap. Germline CDR1 and CDR2: SGHRS and YFSETQ. The CDR3 length is 14 residues. In DNA form, the CDR3 reads TGCGCCAGCAGCGTCCAGACAGCCTCCTATGGCTACACCTTC. Residues: CASSVQTASYGYTF. The full variable domain, with the rest looked up from reference TRBV5-1 and TRBJ1-2, is KAGVTQTPRYLIKTRGQQVTLSCSPISGHRSVSWYQQTPGQGLQFLFEYFSETQRNKGNFPGRFSGRQFSNSRSEMNVSTLELGDSALYLCASSVQTASYGYTFGSGTRLTVV.

This clone was observed a handful of times. V is TRBV19 and J is TRBJ1-4; D may be TRBD1 (5 bases). V was clipped by 5 bases and J by 7 bases, with 17 bases between them. CDR3 length equals 15 residues. CDR1 and CDR2 (germline): LNHDA, SQIVND (reference sequence). The CDR3 sequence: CASSLGGALAEKLFF. The CDR3 nucleotides read TGTGCCAGTAGTTTGGGAGGGGCTCTTGCTGAAAAACTGTTTTTT.

There are a few counts of this clone. CDR3 amino acids: CASISTEGNTIYF. The CDR3 nucleotides are TGCGCCAGCATCTCGACAGAGGGAAACACCATATATTTT. This rearrangement joins TRBV10-1 to TRBJ1-3; D may be TRBD1 (5 bases). Germline assignment: CDR1 WNHNN and CDR2 SYGVQD (reference sequence). This CDR3 region has 13 residues. Trimming removed 7 bases at V and 4 bases at J, with 11 bases between.

The chain is built from TRBV10-1 and TRBJ2-1, with a tentative D call TRBD2 (5 bases). Trimming left V 4 bases short and J 6 bases short, with 10 bases between. CDR3 size: 13 residues. CDR1 and CDR2 (germline): WNHNN, SYGVQD (reference sequence). The CDR3 DNA reads TGCGCCAGCAGTGTGGCTAGCTTCAATGAGCAGTTCTTC. It codes for CASSVASFNEQFF.

The chain couples TRBV29-1 to TRBJ2-2, with D perhaps TRBD1 (7 bases). V dropped 7 bases and J dropped 2 bases, with 17 bases sitting between them. This CDR3 is 15 amino acids long. Germline CDR1 and CDR2: SQVTM and ANQGSEA. CDR3 protein: CSGQRQGGNTGELFF. CDR3 in DNA: TGCAGCGGGCAGCGACAGGGAGGAAACACCGGGGAGCTGTTTTTT.

This chain connects TRBV2 to TRBJ1-5, with D uncertain. Germline assignment: CDR1 SNHLY and CDR2 FYNNEI. The CDR3 length is 12 residues. With 4 bases removed from V and 10 bases from J, the gap between germline ends came to 11 bases. The CDR3 reads CASSGLASPQHF. The CDR3 DNA follows: TGTGCCAGCAGTGGACTGGCGAGCCCCCAGCATTTT.

This clone was seen only once. The chain is built from TRBV19 and TRBJ1-6, with 9 positions matching TRBD1. The CDR3 length is 15 residues. Germline CDR1 is LNHDA and CDR2 is SQIVND (reference sequence). After removal of 3 bases from V and 10 bases from J, the junction contained 7 bases not matched to a gene. The DNA of the CDR3 is TGTGCCAGTAGTATCGACAGGGGGGGAAGGTCACCCCTCCACTTT. The encoded protein is CASSIDRGGRSPLHF.

This chain links TRBV19 with TRBJ2-7; D is possibly TRBD1 (5 bases). V was clipped by 7 bases and J by 2 bases, with 27 bases between them. Germline V gene lookup returns CDR1 LNHDA and CDR2 SQIVND (reference sequence). The CDR3 is 18 amino acids. The CDR3 DNA is TGTGCCAGTACCCCACAGCCCCTGGCGGCAGGGAAGACCTACGAGCAGTACTTC. Its protein product is CASTPQPLAAGKTYEQYF.